These T cell receptor beta chains were read from a single sample in a study of cytomegalovirus exposure and HLA in healthy donors. Using immunoSEQ multiplex PCR, the repertoire was profiled, and TCRdb retains in-frame clones only, with some absent. This table holds around 110,000 clones, around 80% found once. Sequencing was performed on PBMCs. These TCRs come from a man aged 25-40 years in good health and CMV-seropositive. Both conserved end residues are part of each CDR3. A D gene is named only where the DNA matches it firmly. Clone size is shown for a subset of rows, as once, few, many or a class of expanded clone.

clone_size: -; v_call: TRBV28; j_call: TRBJ2-1; d_call: TRBD2; cdr3_aa: CASLLAGGRNEQFF; cdr3_nt: TGTGCCAGCCTACTAGCGGGAGGGAGGAATGAGCAGTTCTTC
clone_size: -; v_call: TRBV4-3; j_call: TRBJ2-1; d_call: -; cdr3_aa: CASSQEGGYNEQFF; cdr3_nt: TGCGCCAGCAGCCAAGAGGGAGGTTACAATGAGCAGTTCTTC
clone_size: -; v_call: TRBV7-6; j_call: TRBJ2-5; d_call: -; cdr3_aa: CASSLGWLQETQYF; cdr3_nt: TGTGCCAGCAGCTTAGGTTGGCTGCAAGAGACCCAGTACTTC
clone_size: -; v_call: TRBV11-2; j_call: TRBJ1-1; d_call: TRBD1; cdr3_aa: CASSPLGRGTSDTEAFF; cdr3_nt: TGTGCCAGCAGCCCGCTGGGCAGGGGGACTTCGGACACTGAAGCTTTCTTT
clone_size: -; v_call: TRBV21-1; j_call: TRBJ1-4; d_call: -; cdr3_aa: CASSSTLWRGFGEKLFF; cdr3_nt: TGTGCCAGCAGCTCAACCCTCTGGAGGGGATTTGGGGAAAAACTGTTTTTT
clone_size: -; v_call: TRBV7-9; j_call: TRBJ1-4; d_call: -; cdr3_aa: CASSLAEAGVNEKLFF; cdr3_nt: TGTGCCAGCAGCTTAGCTGAGGCAGGGGTTAATGAAAAACTGTTTTTT
clone_size: -; v_call: TRBV10-3; j_call: TRBJ2-1; d_call: TRBD2; cdr3_aa: CAISEGSGRDEQFF; cdr3_nt: TGTGCCATCAGTGAGGGTAGCGGGAGAGATGAGCAGTTCTTC
clone_size: -; v_call: TRBV18; j_call: TRBJ2-7; d_call: TRBD1; cdr3_aa: CASSPGTDYEQYF; cdr3_nt: TGTGCCAGCTCACCCGGGACAGACTACGAGCAGTACTTC
clone_size: -; v_call: TRBV7-6; j_call: TRBJ2-3; d_call: -; cdr3_aa: CASSLGWTVDTDTQYF; cdr3_nt: TGTGCCAGCAGCCTGGGTTGGACAGTCGACACAGATACGCAGTATTTT
clone_size: few; v_call: TRBV5-5; j_call: TRBJ2-7; d_call: -; cdr3_aa: CASRTGRVEVYEQYF; cdr3_nt: TGTGCCAGCAGGACTGGCAGGGTCGAAGTTTACGAGCAGTACTTC
clone_size: -; v_call: TRBV6-5; j_call: TRBJ2-6; d_call: -; cdr3_aa: CASSYDRSGANGLTF; cdr3_nt: TGTGCCAGCAGTTACGACAGGTCTGGGGCCAACGGCCTGACTTTC
clone_size: -; v_call: TRBV28; j_call: TRBJ2-3; d_call: TRBD2; cdr3_aa: CASSSLLAGEADTQYF; cdr3_nt: TGTGCCAGCAGTTCCCTCCTAGCGGGAGAGGCAGATACGCAGTATTTT
clone_size: -; v_call: TRBV6-5; j_call: TRBJ1-5; d_call: -; cdr3_aa: CASRAGVAYQPQHF; cdr3_nt: TGTGCCAGCAGGGCCGGGGTTGCTTATCAGCCCCAGCATTTT
clone_size: -; v_call: TRBV23-1; j_call: TRBJ2-1; d_call: -; cdr3_aa: CASSGGKRSWNEQFF; cdr3_nt: TGCGCCAGCAGCGGAGGGAAAAGATCTTGGAATGAGCAGTTCTTC
clone_size: -; v_call: TRBV15; j_call: TRBJ1-1; d_call: -; cdr3_aa: CATSRVRGYTEAFF; cdr3_nt: TGTGCCACCAGCAGAGTCAGGGGATACACTGAAGCTTTCTTT
clone_size: -; v_call: TRBV28; j_call: TRBJ2-7; d_call: -; cdr3_aa: CASSPGSSGPSYEQYF; cdr3_nt: TGTGCCAGCAGTCCCGGTTCGAGCGGTCCCTCCTACGAGCAGTACTTC
clone_size: few; v_call: TRBV18; j_call: TRBJ2-5; d_call: -; cdr3_aa: CASSFAGGVETQYF; cdr3_nt: TGTGCCAGCTCATTCGCCGGGGGTGTTGAGACCCAGTACTTC
clone_size: once; v_call: TRBV7-2; j_call: TRBJ1-1; d_call: TRBD1; cdr3_aa: CASSLYELTGGTEAFF; cdr3_nt: TGTGCCAGCAGCCTGTATGAACTGACAGGGGGCACTGAAGCTTTCTTT
clone_size: -; v_call: TRBV5-6; j_call: TRBJ2-1; d_call: -; cdr3_aa: CASSFWTAYNEQFF; cdr3_nt: TGTGCCAGCAGCTTTTGGACAGCCTACAATGAGCAGTTCTTC
clone_size: -; v_call: TRBV6-5; j_call: TRBJ1-1; d_call: -; cdr3_aa: CASSSSNDQQGRAFF; cdr3_nt: TGTGCCAGCAGTTCCTCTAACGATCAACAGGGTCGAGCTTTCTTT
clone_size: few; v_call: TRBV5-6; j_call: TRBJ2-5; d_call: TRBD1; cdr3_aa: CASSLGQGEETQYF; cdr3_nt: TGTGCCAGCAGCTTGGGACAGGGTGAAGAGACCCAGTACTTC
clone_size: once; v_call: TRBV9; j_call: TRBJ1-2; d_call: -; cdr3_aa: CASTGETKRHGYTF; cdr3_nt: TGTGCCAGCACCGGAGAGACTAAGAGGCATGGCTACACCTTC
clone_size: -; v_call: TRBV7-6; j_call: TRBJ1-2; d_call: -; cdr3_aa: CASSWPGQQSNYGYTF; cdr3_nt: TGTGCCAGCAGCTGGCCGGGACAACAATCCAACTATGGCTACACCTTC
clone_size: -; v_call: TRBV18; j_call: TRBJ2-1; d_call: TRBD1; cdr3_aa: CASSPPDRGTLNEQFF; cdr3_nt: TGTGCCAGCTCACCACCAGACAGGGGAACATTGAATGAGCAGTTCTTC
clone_size: -; v_call: TRBV5-4; j_call: TRBJ2-5; d_call: TRBD1; cdr3_aa: CASSSAGAGTGKETQYF; cdr3_nt: TGTGCCAGCAGCTCCGCAGGGGCCGGGACAGGAAAAGAGACCCAGTACTTC
clone_size: -; v_call: TRBV4-3; j_call: TRBJ2-7; d_call: TRBD2; cdr3_aa: CASSQALGLAASYEQYF; cdr3_nt: TGCGCCAGCAGCCAAGCCCTAGGACTAGCGGCCTCCTACGAGCAGTACTTC
clone_size: -; v_call: TRBV2; j_call: TRBJ1-4; d_call: -; cdr3_aa: CASSGAGAWYEKLFF; cdr3_nt: TGTGCCAGCAGTGGGGCGGGGGCCTGGTATGAAAAACTGTTTTTT
clone_size: -; v_call: TRBV10-3; j_call: TRBJ2-7; d_call: -; cdr3_aa: CAISESSRDIEQYF; cdr3_nt: TGTGCCATCAGTGAGTCAAGTAGGGACATCGAGCAGTACTTC
clone_size: -; v_call: TRBV5-3; j_call: TRBJ1-5; d_call: TRBD1; cdr3_aa: CARSSRDSLYQPQHF; cdr3_nt: TGTGCCAGAAGCAGCAGGGACAGCTTATATCAGCCCCAGCATTTT
clone_size: -; v_call: TRBV29-1; j_call: TRBJ2-3; d_call: -; cdr3_aa: CSVKGGAGTDTQYF; cdr3_nt: TGCAGCGTGAAAGGGGGGGCGGGCACAGATACGCAGTATTTT
clone_size: -; v_call: TRBV25-1; j_call: TRBJ2-4; d_call: -; cdr3_aa: CASSGNREIAKNIQYF; cdr3_nt: TGTGCCAGCAGTGGGAACAGAGAAATAGCCAAAAACATTCAGTACTTC
clone_size: few; v_call: TRBV18; j_call: TRBJ1-1; d_call: -; cdr3_aa: CASSPIRGDNTEAFF; cdr3_nt: TGTGCCAGCTCACCAATTCGGGGGGATAACACTGAAGCTTTCTTT
clone_size: -; v_call: TRBV2; j_call: TRBJ2-7; d_call: TRBD2; cdr3_aa: CASSERRETSYEQYF; cdr3_nt: TGTGCCAGCAGTGAACGGCGGGAGACCTCCTACGAGCAGTACTTC
clone_size: few; v_call: TRBV19; j_call: TRBJ1-6; d_call: -; cdr3_aa: CASSIEGKRNSPLHF; cdr3_nt: TGTGCCAGTAGTATAGAGGGGAAGCGGAATTCACCCCTCCACTTT
clone_size: -; v_call: TRBV7-2; j_call: TRBJ1-4; d_call: -; cdr3_aa: CASSPFFEGEKLFF; cdr3_nt: TGTGCCAGCAGCCCATTCTTTGAGGGTGAAAAACTGTTTTTT